What follows is one T cell receptor beta chain and its context. What it binds is not known. This table comes from immunoSEQ multiplex PCR, and its TCRdb copy is limited to in-frame clones, with some not included. This table has approximately 71,000 clones, 85% to 90% appearing once. Germline lookup yields CDR1 SGHVS and CDR2 FNYEAQ. CDR3 length: 15 amino acids. V was cut by 5 bases and J by 2 bases, with 13 bases left in between. This entry belongs to a study of T cell responses to AZD1222 COVID-19 vaccine. Study findings and constraints: Spike-specific TCR breadth rose after two AZD1222 doses, and depth rose as well. There were mostly white British donors and more females than males, and clonal diversity was possibly underestimated.

This specimen consisted of peripheral blood, obtained on day 0 of AZD1222 vaccination. This chain uses TRBV7-6 with TRBJ2-1; no clear D. This clonotype was obtained from an adult in good health. The CDR3 loop is CASSPMLSTYNEQFF. CDR3 sequence (DNA): TGTGCCAGCAGCCCTATGCTATCTACCTACAATGAGCAGTTCTTC.